This paragraph covers one TCR beta chain sequence. This sample was taken from a study of blood T cell repertoires in COVID-19. Libraries were prepared by immunoSEQ multiplex PCR; TCRdb keeps only in-frame clonotypes and omits some of them. The sample carries about 160,000 clones, over 80% recorded once. CDR3 length: 14 amino acids. The chain combines TRBV21-1 with TRBJ1-1; the table's D gene call, TRBD1, was not cross checked with the DNA. TRBV21-1 has pseudogene status. This TCR was sampled from a woman aged 55-69 years who had recovered from COVID-19. The source material was peripheral blood. The CDR3 nucleotides read TGTGCCAGGCTCCGGGACAGCGGGAACACTGAAGCTTTCTTT. This translates into CARLRDSGNTEAFF.